These 25 T cell receptor beta chains came from one sample sequenced in a study of blood T cell repertoires in COVID-19. Libraries were prepared by immunoSEQ multiplex PCR; TCRdb keeps only in-frame clonotypes and omits some of them. Here the sample spans some 85,000 clones, more than 65% being singletons. The source material was peripheral blood. These receptors all come from a woman aged 80 or over with active or convalescent COVID-19.

The rearrangement uses TRBV7-2 and TRBJ2-5; TRBD2 aligns across 7 bases. The junction had 12 bases not matched to a gene; V was cut back by 6 bases and J by 2 bases. CDR1 is SGHTA, CDR2 FQGNSA, per germline. The CDR3 is made up of 16 amino acids. The CDR3 coding sequence is TGTGCCAGCAGTTCCCGGGGAGGGGCCGAACAAGAGACCCAGTACTTC. It encodes CASSSRGGAEQETQYF.

This clone was counted ten times or more. The germline gene is not matched at one end of the junction; a read error may be the cause. The rearrangement links TRBV30 to TRBJ1-4; D unresolved. Per germline, CDR1 GTSNPN and CDR2 SVGIG (reference sequence). CDR3 length: 12 amino acids. CDR3 DNA: TGTGCCTGGAGTATCAACCGGGAAATACTGTTTTTT. This sequence encodes CAWSINREILFF.

The rearrangement uses TRBV13 and TRBJ2-6, with TRBD1 as a possible D gene (5 bases). The CDR3 spans 16 residues. V dropped 1 base and J dropped 0 bases, with 7 bases sitting between them. Germline assignment: CDR1 PRHDT and CDR2 FYEKMQ (reference sequence). DNA of the CDR3: TGTGCCAGCAGCTTAGTAGACAGCTCTGGGGCCAACGTCCTGACTTTC. Translating it yields CASSLVDSSGANVLTF. The complete variable domain, with remaining parts taken from reference TRBV13 and TRBJ2-6, reads AAGVIQSPRHLIKEKRETATLKCYPIPRHDTVYWYQQGPGQDPQFLISFYEKMQSDKGSIPDRFSAQQFSDYHSELNMSSLELGDSALYFCASSLVDSSGANVLTFGAGSRLTVL.

The genes are TRBV24-1 and TRBJ1-1, with TRBD1 as a possible D gene (5 bases). This CDR3 has 15 amino acids. The V and J ends lost 7 bases and 1 base respectively, with 15 bases between them. The germline V gene has CDR1 KGHDR and CDR2 SFDVKD. The CDR3 loop reads CATRETGTGNTEAFF. The CDR3 coding sequence is TGTGCCACCAGAGAAACCGGCACAGGGAACACTGAAGCTTTCTTT.

This clone has only a few counts. This sequence joins TRBV5-8 and TRBJ2-5; 9 nucleotides align to TRBD1. This CDR3 spans 14 amino acids. Germline loops: CDR1 SGHTS, CDR2 YDEGEE. J was trimmed by 4 bases and V by 4 bases; bases with no gene match: 5. The CDR3 DNA reads TGTGCCAGCAGCCTCGGGACAGGGAGAGAGACCCAGTACTTC. This sequence encodes CASSLGTGRETQYF.

The chain combines TRBV25-1 with TRBJ2-3; 9 nucleotides match TRBD2. The germline V gene has CDR1 MGHDK and CDR2 SYGVNS. This CDR3 spans 17 amino acids. Losses at the gene ends were 6 bases for V and 3 bases for J; bases not matched to a gene: 13. The CDR3 sequence: CASSVPRAGGPTDTQYF. The CDR3 region has the DNA TGTGCCAGCAGCGTCCCCCGGGCGGGGGGGCCTACAGATACGCAGTATTTT.

CDR3 in DNA: TGTGCCAGCAGCGCAGGAGGGAGCTCCTATAATTCACCCCTCCACTTT. This encodes CASSAGGSSYNSPLHF. This chain joins TRBV9 and TRBJ1-6; D unresolved. In germline, CDR1 is SGDLS, CDR2 YYNGEE. Trimming shortened V by 3 bases and J by 0 bases, and 10 bases separated the two germline ends. The CDR3 covers 16 residues.

V and J are TRBV19 and TRBJ1-1; 9 bases agree with TRBD1. From germline, CDR1 is LNHDA and CDR2 SQIVND (reference sequence). V was pared by 2 bases and J by 8 bases, with 6 bases of the junction left unmatched. There are 14 residues in the CDR3. For the CDR3, the DNA is TGTGCCAGTAGTATACGGGACAGGGTTCAGGAAGCTTTCTTT. Its translation is CASSIRDRVQEAFF.

The gene calls are TRBV5-6 and TRBJ2-3; 10 bases are shared with TRBD2. The CDR3 runs to 19 residues. V was pared by 4 bases and J by 1 base, with 15 bases of the junction left unmatched. Germline CDR1 reads SGHDT; CDR2 reads YYEEEE. The DNA of the CDR3 is TGTGCCAGCAGCCCCGCCATACAAGCGGGGGGGCCCGGCACAGATACGCAGTATTTT. This translates into CASSPAIQAGGPGTDTQYF.

The V and J genes are TRBV6-5 and TRBJ1-5, with no clear D. The germline gives CDR1 MNHEY, CDR2 SVGAGI. The V and J ends lost 0 bases and 4 bases respectively, with 10 bases between them. There are 15 residues in the CDR3. The CDR3 loop reads CASSYSPSPNQPQHF. CDR3 in DNA: TGTGCCAGCAGTTACTCGCCCAGTCCTAATCAGCCCCAGCATTTT.

The chain joins TRBV20-1 to TRBJ2-3, with D unclear. V lost 7 bases to trimming and J lost 2 bases, with 7 bases between them. Per the germline V gene, CDR1 is DFQATT and CDR2 is SNEGSKA (reference sequence). CDR3 length: 11 residues. This chain's CDR3 is CSVLLTDTQYF. CDR3 in DNA: TGCAGTGTTCTCCTCACAGATACGCAGTATTTT.

This rearrangement joins TRBV5-1 to TRBJ2-7; 7 bases agree with TRBD1. The V segment lost 5 bases and the J segment 5 bases; nucleotides outside the gene matches: 10. The CDR3 loop spans 14 amino acids. CDR1 is SGHRS, CDR2 YFSETQ, per germline. The chain's CDR3 is CASRTGTVAHEQYF. The CDR3 DNA is TGCGCCAGCAGGACAGGGACAGTGGCACACGAGCAGTACTTC.

V gene TRBV21-1 combines with J gene TRBJ1-6; the D call in the table, TRBD1, was not verified against the DNA. TRBV21-1 represents a pseudogene. The CDR3 runs to 15 residues. The CDR3 DNA is TGTGCCAGCAGCAAATACGCAGGGGGGAATTCACCCCTCCACTTT. It yields the protein CASSKYAGGNSPLHF.

The sample holds a few counts of this clone. This chain joins TRBV9 and TRBJ1-1; the D gene is possibly TRBD1 (6 bases). The germline V gene has CDR1 SGDLS and CDR2 YYNGEE. The V gene lost 2 bases and the J gene lost 5 bases, with 7 bases spanning the gap. This CDR3 region has 12 residues. The DNA for the CDR3 is TGTGCCAGCAGCGTTGGGACAACTGAAGCTTTCTTT. Its translation is CASSVGTTEAFF.

The chain's CDR3 is CASSWDRHNEQFF. The CDR3 nucleotides read TGTGCCAGCAGTTGGGACAGACACAATGAGCAGTTCTTC. The chain couples TRBV12-3 or TRBV12-4 to TRBJ2-1; 7 positions match TRBD1. The CDR3 spans 13 residues. The ends lost 4 bases at V and 5 bases at J; junction bases unmatched: 2.

The chain employs TRBV30 and TRBJ1-1; 7 bases map to TRBD1. The length of the CDR3 is 14 residues. Trimming cost V 1 base and J 5 bases; bases outside gene matches: 7. Germline V gene sequence: CDR1 GTSNPN, CDR2 SVGIG (reference sequence). This chain's CDR3 is CAWSGGGGETEAFF. CDR3 nucleotide sequence: TGTGCCTGGAGTGGAGGAGGGGGCGAGACTGAAGCTTTCTTT.

The J gene is TRBJ2-3, the V gene TRBV7-3; 11 nucleotides line up with TRBD2. Trimming cost V 6 bases and J 6 bases; bases outside gene matches: 8. The CDR3 sequence is 15 residues long. Germline V gives CDR1 SGHTA, CDR2 FQGTGA. CDR3 bases: TGTGCCAGCAGTCGACTAGCGGGGCTGGGGGATACGCAGTATTTT. Protein: CASSRLAGLGDTQYF.

The rearrangement uses TRBV5-1 and TRBJ2-7; 9 bases are a match to TRBD1. The CDR3 sequence is 13 residues long. Germline loops: CDR1 SGHRS, CDR2 YFSETQ. The J segment lost 6 bases and the V segment lost 4 bases, leaving 5 bases of the junction unmatched. The CDR3 is CASSRDRESEQYF. The DNA for the CDR3 is TGCGCCAGCAGCCGGGACAGGGAATCCGAGCAGTACTTC.

The chain has TRBV5-6 and TRBJ1-5; perhaps TRBD1 as D (6 bases). The ends were cut back, 4 bases at V and 7 bases at J, with 18 bases in the middle. Germline loops: CDR1 SGHDT, CDR2 YYEEEE. The CDR3 has 15 residues. CDR3 protein: CASSDWGLWEQPQHF. CDR3 in DNA: TGTGCCAGCAGCGATTGGGGGCTTTGGGAACAGCCCCAGCATTTT.

This rearrangement joins TRBV7-8 to TRBJ1-2; TRBD1 matches 7 bases. Germline lookup yields CDR1 SGHVS and CDR2 FQNEAQ. The CDR3 consists of 15 residues. V was clipped by 4 bases and J by 2 bases; unmatched bases: 7. In DNA form, the CDR3 reads TGTGCCAGCAGCTCTTCAGGGACAGAGAACTATGGCTACACCTTC. Amino acid sequence: CASSSSGTENYGYTF.

This rearrangement joins TRBV4-2 to TRBJ1-1; TRBD1 is a possible D gene (6 bases). Trimming removed 1 base from V and 2 bases from J, with 11 bases in between. The CDR3 is 15 amino acids. Germline CDR1 LGHNA, CDR2 YNFKEQ. CDR3 DNA: TGTGCCAGCAGCCAAGTCGGGGGGCCAAACACTGAAGCTTTCTTT. Translation: CASSQVGGPNTEAFF.

This chain uses TRBV30 with TRBJ2-7, with 9 nucleotides matching TRBD1. The CDR3 length is 15 residues. In germline, CDR1 is GTSNPN, CDR2 SVGIG (reference sequence). J was trimmed by 6 bases and V by 5 bases; bases with no gene match: 14. The CDR3, as DNA: TGTGCCTGGCGCAGCTGGGGACAGGGAAGGGGCGAGCAGTACTTC. It encodes CAWRSWGQGRGEQYF.

This clone was recorded only once. The chain carries TRBV18 and TRBJ2-2; D possibly corresponds to TRBD1 (6 bases). Germline CDR1 and CDR2: KGHSH and LQKENI. This CDR3 has 16 residues. Trimming stripped 0 bases from V and 5 bases from J, with 13 bases between. CDR3 in DNA: TGTGCCAGCTCACCACCGACAGGAATGGAGACCGGGGAGCTGTTTTTT. Translating gives CASSPPTGMETGELFF.

This clone appeared once. The chain couples TRBV6-2 or TRBV6-3 to TRBJ1-6; D remains ambiguous. The CDR3 loop spans 13 amino acids. The germline CDR1 and CDR2 sequences are MNHEY and SVGEGT. V lost 3 bases, J lost 8 bases, and 8 bases lay in between. Here the CDR3 reads CASSYYQDSPLHF. CDR3 coding DNA: TGTGCCAGCAGTTATTATCAGGATTCACCCCTCCACTTT.

V usage is TRBV23-1 and J usage is TRBJ1-1; the match to TRBD1 covers 8 bases. TRBV23-1 counts as an open reading frame of uncertain function. V gave up 0 bases and J gave up 2 bases; unmatched junction bases: 11. The CDR3 length is 18 residues. The CDR3 bases are TGCGCCAGCAGTCAATCGTCGGACAGGGTACCTTCTAACACTGAAGCTTTCTTT. Translation gives CASSQSSDRVPSNTEAFF.